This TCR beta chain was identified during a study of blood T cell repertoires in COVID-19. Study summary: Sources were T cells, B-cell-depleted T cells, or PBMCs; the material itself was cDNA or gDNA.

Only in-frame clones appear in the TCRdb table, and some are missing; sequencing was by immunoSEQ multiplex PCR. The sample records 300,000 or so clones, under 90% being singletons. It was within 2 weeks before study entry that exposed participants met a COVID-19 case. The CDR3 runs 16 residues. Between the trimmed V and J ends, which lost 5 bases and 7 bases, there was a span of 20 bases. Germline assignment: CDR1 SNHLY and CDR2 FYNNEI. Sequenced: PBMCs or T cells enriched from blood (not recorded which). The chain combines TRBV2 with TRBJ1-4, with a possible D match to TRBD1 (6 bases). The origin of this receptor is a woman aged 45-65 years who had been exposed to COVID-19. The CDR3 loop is CASSKNGRGSGEKLFF. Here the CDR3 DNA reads TGTGCCAGCAGTAAAAATGGAAGGGGGTCGGGTGAAAAACTGTTTTTT. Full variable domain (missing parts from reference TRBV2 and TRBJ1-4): EPEVTQTPSHQVTQMGQEVILRCVPISNHLYFYWYRQILGQKVEFLVSFYNNEISEKSEIFDDQFSVERPDGSNFTLKIRSTKLEDSAMYFCASSKNGRGSGEKLFFGSGTQLSVL.